The clone carrying this TCR beta chain came up a few times. CDR1 SGHTA and CDR2 FQGTGA come from the germline V gene. This CDR3 spans 13 amino acids. V dropped 5 bases and J dropped 2; count of bases not matched to a gene: 2. This sample is part of a study of blood T cell repertoires in COVID-19. Study context: Italy, Spain and the United States were the sources of the convalescent and acute COVID-19 samples.

Clones were sequenced by immunoSEQ multiplex PCR, and TCRdb holds only the in-frame ones, with some missing. The repertoire holds over 200,000 clones, over 80% seen once, with more than 1% in the top ten. Sequenced: PBMCs or T cells enriched from blood (not recorded which). The sequence was obtained from a human donor in a cohort exposed to, infected with or recovered from COVID-19 (not recorded which). The donor label of this sample is uncertain. This chain uses TRBV7-3 with TRBJ1-2; 7 bases are a match to TRBD1. The CDR3 bases are TGTGCCAGCAGCCAGACAGGGAACTATGGCTACACCTTC. Residues: CASSQTGNYGYTF.